The rows below give T cell receptor beta chains drawn from one sample of a study of CD8 T cells in ankylosing spondylitis. Each CDR3 protein is one row after TCRdb ran MiXCR on the 5' RACE reads. The sample yields some 290,000 distinct CDR3 sequences, over 15% seen once. The specimen sequenced was blood, either unsorted or a sorted T cell fraction (not recorded which). Receptors originate from a male donor with ankylosing spondylitis or in good health (not recorded which). CDR3s include the opening cysteine and the closing phenylalanine or tryptophan. Fields, in order: D gene, clone size, J gene, V gene, CDR3 protein, CDR3 DNA. D genes are given only for firm matches. Clone size is stated in some rows and not others, as once, few, many or a class when expanded.

d_call: NA; clone_size: NA; j_call: TRBJ1-2; v_call: TRBV12-3/TRBV12-4; cdr3_aa: CASSLGPRPGGYTF; cdr3_nt: TGTGCCAGCAGTTTAGGGCCACGCCCGGGGGGCTACACCTTC
d_call: TRBD2; clone_size: many; j_call: TRBJ2-2; v_call: TRBV29-1; cdr3_aa: CSVREGNGELFF; cdr3_nt: TGCAGCGTGCGGGAGGGGAACGGGGAGCTGTTTTTT
d_call: NA; clone_size: few; j_call: TRBJ2-3; v_call: TRBV27; cdr3_aa: CASSFNGWGQGAVYF; cdr3_nt: NA
d_call: NA; clone_size: few; j_call: TRBJ2-2; v_call: TRBV29-1; cdr3_aa: CSGVGGGGTGELFF; cdr3_nt: TGCAGCGGGGTCGGAGGGGGAGGGACCGGGGAGCTGTTTTTT
d_call: NA; clone_size: few; j_call: TRBJ2-5; v_call: TRBV7-2; cdr3_aa: CASSLRRDQETQYF; cdr3_nt: TGTGCCAGCAGCTTAAGGCGGGACCAAGAGACCCAGTACTTC
d_call: TRBD2; clone_size: NA; j_call: TRBJ2-3; v_call: TRBV4-2; cdr3_aa: CASSQDILAGSKDTQYF; cdr3_nt: TGTGCCAGCAGCCAAGATATACTAGCGGGCTCGAAAGATACGCAGTATTTT
d_call: NA; clone_size: NA; j_call: TRBJ2-3; v_call: TRBV5-6; cdr3_aa: CASSPQGWDTQYF; cdr3_nt: TGTGCCAGCAGCCCACAGGGATGGGATACGCAGTATTTT
d_call: NA; clone_size: few; j_call: TRBJ2-3; v_call: TRBV6-1; cdr3_aa: CASSQRLYTDTQYF; cdr3_nt: TGTGCCAGCAGTCAAAGGCTGTACACAGATACGCAGTATTTT
d_call: TRBD2; clone_size: NA; j_call: TRBJ2-3; v_call: TRBV28; cdr3_aa: CASFKGTSGRRDTQYF; cdr3_nt: TGTGCCAGCTTCAAAGGGACTAGCGGGAGACGAGATACGCAGTATTTT
d_call: TRBD1; clone_size: few; j_call: TRBJ2-6; v_call: TRBV5-1; cdr3_aa: CASSSPGTGLGANVLTF; cdr3_nt: TGCGCCAGCAGCTCCCCCGGGACAGGGTTAGGGGCCAACGTCCTGACTTTC
d_call: NA; clone_size: few; j_call: TRBJ2-5; v_call: TRBV20-1; cdr3_aa: CSARKRYQETQYF; cdr3_nt: TGCAGTGCTAGGAAGCGGTACCAAGAGACCCAGTACTTC
d_call: NA; clone_size: NA; j_call: TRBJ1-2; v_call: TRBV27; cdr3_aa: CASTSAGRGGYTF; cdr3_nt: TGTGCCAGCACGTCGGCAGGCAGGGGTGGCTACACCTTC
d_call: TRBD1; clone_size: NA; j_call: TRBJ1-5; v_call: TRBV10-3; cdr3_aa: CAISEGGQGRQPQHF; cdr3_nt: TGTGCCATCAGCGAGGGGGGACAGGGTAGGCAGCCCCAGCATTTT
d_call: TRBD1; clone_size: NA; j_call: TRBJ2-5; v_call: TRBV7-2; cdr3_aa: CASSLGWGQKETQYF; cdr3_nt: TGTGCCAGCAGCTTAGGTTGGGGACAGAAAGAGACCCAGTACTTC
d_call: TRBD2; clone_size: many; j_call: TRBJ2-3; v_call: TRBV12-3/TRBV12-4; cdr3_aa: CASRPPSGGGAPDTQYF; cdr3_nt: TGTGCCAGCAGGCCCCCTTCTGGCGGGGGGGCCCCGGATACGCAGTATTTT
d_call: NA; clone_size: NA; j_call: TRBJ2-2; v_call: TRBV2; cdr3_aa: CASSGLLNTGELFF; cdr3_nt: TGTGCCAGCAGTGGACTGCTAAACACCGGGGAGCTGTTTTTT
d_call: TRBD1; clone_size: many; j_call: TRBJ2-3; v_call: TRBV5-1; cdr3_aa: CASSLGDRGSDTQYF; cdr3_nt: TGCGCCAGCAGCTTGGGGGACAGGGGATCAGATACGCAGTATTTT
d_call: TRBD2; clone_size: NA; j_call: TRBJ2-3; v_call: TRBV9; cdr3_aa: CASSVGPSGSTDTQYF; cdr3_nt: TGTGCCAGCAGCGTAGGCCCCAGCGGGAGTACAGATACGCAGTATTTT
d_call: NA; clone_size: few; j_call: TRBJ2-5; v_call: TRBV6-1; cdr3_aa: CASSRRAGRETQYF; cdr3_nt: TGTGCCAGCAGCCGTAGGGCGGGGCGAGAGACCCAGTACTTC
d_call: TRBD1; clone_size: few; j_call: TRBJ1-1; v_call: TRBV29-1; cdr3_aa: CSVGGGWTEAFF; cdr3_nt: TGCAGCGTTGGAGGGGGCTGGACTGAAGCTTTCTTT
d_call: TRBD2; clone_size: few; j_call: TRBJ2-3; v_call: TRBV5-1; cdr3_aa: CASSSLAGGFGDTQYF; cdr3_nt: TGCGCCAGCAGCTCGCTAGCGGGAGGATTTGGAGATACGCAGTATTTT
d_call: TRBD2; clone_size: NA; j_call: TRBJ2-3; v_call: TRBV5-1; cdr3_aa: CASSLGWTSGRTTIFSTDTQYF; cdr3_nt: TGCGCCAGCAGCTTGGGGTGGACTAGCGGGAGGACCACCATCTTTAGCACAGATACGCAGTATTTT
d_call: NA; clone_size: few; j_call: TRBJ2-3; v_call: TRBV5-8; cdr3_aa: CASSLALASESLNTQYF; cdr3_nt: TGTGCCAGCAGCTTGGCCCTCGCTAGCGAGAGTCTAAATACGCAGTATTTT
d_call: NA; clone_size: NA; j_call: TRBJ2-3; v_call: TRBV9; cdr3_aa: CASSVGPGSSDTQYF; cdr3_nt: TGTGCCAGCAGCGTAGGACCGGGCTCGTCAGATACGCAGTATTTT
d_call: NA; clone_size: NA; j_call: TRBJ2-4; v_call: TRBV7-2; cdr3_aa: CASSLASGRSKNIQYF; cdr3_nt: TGTGCCAGCAGCTTGGCCTCGGGCAGGTCCAAAAACATTCAGTACTTC
d_call: NA; clone_size: NA; j_call: TRBJ2-4; v_call: TRBV20-1; cdr3_aa: CSATELAKNIQYF; cdr3_nt: TGCAGTGCTACAGAGTTAGCCAAAAACATTCAGTACTTC
d_call: TRBD2; clone_size: NA; j_call: TRBJ2-6; v_call: TRBV3-1; cdr3_aa: CASSQGGTGANVLTF; cdr3_nt: TGTGCCAGCAGCCAGGGAGGGACTGGGGCCAACGTCCTGACTTTC
d_call: TRBD2; clone_size: NA; j_call: TRBJ2-1; v_call: TRBV5-1; cdr3_aa: CASSLVSGGPPYNEQFF; cdr3_nt: TGCGCCAGCAGCTTGGTCAGCGGGGGCCCCCCCTACAATGAGCAGTTCTTC
d_call: NA; clone_size: few; j_call: TRBJ2-1; v_call: TRBV5-1; cdr3_aa: CASRALSSNEQFF; cdr3_nt: TGCGCCAGCAGGGCTCTAAGTTCCAATGAGCAGTTCTTC
d_call: NA; clone_size: NA; j_call: TRBJ2-5; v_call: TRBV29-1; cdr3_aa: CSVEESASWSETQYF; cdr3_nt: TGCAGCGTTGAAGAGTCTGCTAGCTGGTCCGAGACCCAGTACTTC
d_call: TRBD1; clone_size: NA; j_call: TRBJ1-5; v_call: TRBV12-3/TRBV12-4; cdr3_aa: CASRPTGGAGNQPQHF; cdr3_nt: TGTGCCAGCAGGCCGACAGGGGGCGCGGGCAATCAGCCCCAGCATTTT
d_call: TRBD2; clone_size: NA; j_call: TRBJ2-1; v_call: TRBV28; cdr3_aa: CASISGADNYEQFF; cdr3_nt: TGTGCCAGCATTAGCGGGGCGGATAACTATGAGCAGTTCTTC
d_call: TRBD2; clone_size: few; j_call: TRBJ2-1; v_call: TRBV12-3/TRBV12-4; cdr3_aa: CASTTNPLAGNEQFF; cdr3_nt: TGTGCCAGCACCACAAACCCACTAGCGGGGAATGAGCAGTTCTTC
d_call: NA; clone_size: many; j_call: TRBJ1-1; v_call: TRBV7-2; cdr3_aa: CASSLWSGYTEAFF; cdr3_nt: TGTGCCAGCAGCTTATGGTCTGGGTACACTGAAGCTTTCTTT
d_call: NA; clone_size: NA; j_call: TRBJ2-1; v_call: TRBV12-3/TRBV12-4; cdr3_aa: CASSLGSIYYNEQFF; cdr3_nt: TGTGCCAGCAGTTTAGGTAGCATATACTACAATGAGCAGTTCTTC
d_call: NA; clone_size: NA; j_call: TRBJ1-1; v_call: TRBV7-8; cdr3_aa: CASSLDASLGTEAFF; cdr3_nt: TGTGCCAGCAGCTTAGACGCCAGCCTGGGCACTGAAGCTTTCTTT
d_call: NA; clone_size: few; j_call: TRBJ1-5; v_call: TRBV20-1; cdr3_aa: CSARDIQGRGDQPQHF; cdr3_nt: TGCAGTGCTAGAGATATTCAGGGGCGGGGTGATCAGCCCCAGCATTTT
d_call: NA; clone_size: few; j_call: TRBJ1-1; v_call: TRBV28; cdr3_aa: CASRPNQAGVAFF; cdr3_nt: TGTGCCAGCAGACCGAACCAGGCCGGAGTAGCTTTCTTT
d_call: NA; clone_size: NA; j_call: TRBJ2-1; v_call: TRBV28; cdr3_aa: CASSLEGEWNEQFF; cdr3_nt: TGTGCCAGCAGTTTGGAGGGAGAGTGGAATGAGCAGTTCTTC
d_call: NA; clone_size: NA; j_call: TRBJ1-1; v_call: TRBV3-1; cdr3_aa: CASSQGIGNTEAFF; cdr3_nt: TGTGCCAGCAGCCAAGGGATTGGGAACACTGAAGCTTTCTTT
d_call: NA; clone_size: few; j_call: TRBJ1-5; v_call: TRBV6-6; cdr3_aa: CASTRQGNQPQHF; cdr3_nt: TGTGCCAGCACCAGACAGGGCAATCAGCCCCAGCATTTT
d_call: TRBD1; clone_size: NA; j_call: TRBJ2-5; v_call: TRBV7-3; cdr3_aa: CASNPTGKEETQYF; cdr3_nt: TGTGCCAGCAACCCGACAGGGAAGGAGGAGACCCAGTACTTC
d_call: TRBD1; clone_size: NA; j_call: TRBJ1-4; v_call: TRBV28; cdr3_aa: CASSYGTGDPQHNEKLFF; cdr3_nt: TGTGCCAGCAGCTATGGGACAGGCGACCCGCAACATAATGAAAAACTGTTTTTT
d_call: NA; clone_size: many; j_call: TRBJ1-5; v_call: TRBV14; cdr3_aa: CASSQGGNQPQHF; cdr3_nt: TGTGCCAGCAGCCAAGGAGGGAATCAGCCCCAGCATTTT
d_call: NA; clone_size: NA; j_call: TRBJ2-3; v_call: TRBV4-2; cdr3_aa: CASSQDPGGIRTDTQYF; cdr3_nt: TGTGCCAGCAGCCAAGATCCGGGCGGGATTAGGACAGATACGCAGTATTTT
d_call: NA; clone_size: NA; j_call: TRBJ2-3; v_call: TRBV6-1; cdr3_aa: CASSDSRGGDTQYF; cdr3_nt: TGTGCCAGCAGTGATAGCCGGGGAGGTGATACGCAGTATTTT
d_call: TRBD1; clone_size: NA; j_call: TRBJ1-5; v_call: TRBV12-3/TRBV12-4; cdr3_aa: CASTPDRVQPQHF; cdr3_nt: TGTGCCAGCACCCCGGACAGGGTTCAGCCCCAGCATTTT
d_call: NA; clone_size: many; j_call: TRBJ2-5; v_call: TRBV7-2; cdr3_aa: CASSLDGGSETQYF; cdr3_nt: TGTGCCAGCAGCTTAGATGGAGGGTCAGAGACCCAGTACTTC
d_call: TRBD2; clone_size: few; j_call: TRBJ2-3; v_call: TRBV20-1; cdr3_aa: CSASSGLSTDTQYF; cdr3_nt: TGCAGTGCCAGTAGCGGGCTTAGCACAGATACGCAGTATTTT
d_call: TRBD1; clone_size: few; j_call: TRBJ2-3; v_call: TRBV12-3/TRBV12-4; cdr3_aa: CASSRTGHTDTQYF; cdr3_nt: TGTGCCAGCAGTAGGACAGGACACACAGATACGCAGTATTTT
d_call: NA; clone_size: NA; j_call: TRBJ2-3; v_call: TRBV6-5; cdr3_aa: CASSRHRDTQYF; cdr3_nt: TGTGCCAGCAGTCGACACCGAGATACGCAGTATTTT
d_call: NA; clone_size: NA; j_call: TRBJ2-5; v_call: TRBV6-6; cdr3_aa: CASSYVRETQYF; cdr3_nt: TGTGCCAGCAGTTACGTGAGAGAGACCCAGTACTTC
d_call: NA; clone_size: NA; j_call: TRBJ1-4; v_call: TRBV7-8; cdr3_aa: CASSPGPDNEKLFF; cdr3_nt: TGTGCCAGCAGCCCGGGACCGGATAATGAAAAACTGTTTTTT
d_call: TRBD1; clone_size: NA; j_call: TRBJ2-3; v_call: TRBV29-1; cdr3_aa: CSAAPGTGGHTQYF; cdr3_nt: TGCAGCGCCGCCCCCGGGACAGGGGGGCATACGCAGTATTTT
d_call: TRBD2; clone_size: NA; j_call: TRBJ2-1; v_call: TRBV20-1; cdr3_aa: CSASWSSGGGIAYNEQFF; cdr3_nt: TGCAGTGCTAGTTGGTCTAGCGGGGGGGGCATCGCCTACAATGAGCAGTTCTTC
d_call: NA; clone_size: NA; j_call: TRBJ2-3; v_call: TRBV5-6; cdr3_aa: CASLWRGRSDTQYF; cdr3_nt: TGTGCCAGCCTCTGGAGGGGGCGGTCAGATACGCAGTATTTT
d_call: NA; clone_size: few; j_call: TRBJ2-1; v_call: TRBV2; cdr3_aa: CASSFGIGVSNEQFF; cdr3_nt: TGTGCCAGCAGTTTCGGAATTGGGGTTTCGAATGAGCAGTTCTTC
d_call: TRBD2; clone_size: NA; j_call: TRBJ2-1; v_call: TRBV20-1; cdr3_aa: CSARDGSGSSYNEQFF; cdr3_nt: TGCAGTGCTAGAGATGGGAGCGGGAGCTCCTACAATGAGCAGTTCTTC
d_call: NA; clone_size: many; j_call: TRBJ2-3; v_call: TRBV12-3/TRBV12-4; cdr3_aa: CASSFIGLADTQYF; cdr3_nt: TGTGCCAGCAGTTTTATCGGGCTGGCAGATACGCAGTATTTT
d_call: NA; clone_size: many; j_call: TRBJ2-2; v_call: TRBV28; cdr3_aa: CASSGTNPFF; cdr3_nt: TGTGCCAGCAGTGGGACGAATCCTTTTTTT